The rows below give T cell receptor beta chains drawn from one sample of a study of neurological immune-mediated disorders. Via MiXCR, TCRdb re-called the 5' RACE reads, giving one row per CDR3 protein. The sample lists 25,000 to 30,000 distinct CDR3 sequences, 6.6% occurring once. Sequencing used PBMCs. The receptors come from a woman in her fifties or sixties in good health. Both conserved end residues are part of each CDR3. D genes are given only for firm matches. Part of the rows lack a size; the others show once, few, many or a class for expanded clones.

J,V,D,size,DNA,CDR3
TRBJ2-7,TRBV18,TRBD1,many,TGTGCCAGCTCACCACTCGGGACAGGGCACGAGCAGTACTTC,CASSPLGTGHEQYF
TRBJ1-4,TRBV4-1,.,many,TGCGCCAGCAGCCAAGGTGTAGGGTTTGATGAAAAACTGTTTTTT,CASSQGVGFDEKLFF
TRBJ2-3,TRBV20-1,TRBD1,many,TGCAGTGCTAGTGGCACGGCAGGGGGATCAGATACGCAGTATTTT,CSASGTAGGSDTQYF
TRBJ2-1,TRBV20-1,TRBD2,many,TGCAGTGCTAGAGACAGCGGGGGATCTGGTGAGCAGTTCTTC,CSARDSGGSGEQFF
TRBJ2-1,TRBV5-8,.,many,TGTGCCAGCAGCTACCAGACAGGAATGGGATCCTACAATGAGCAGTTCTTC,CASSYQTGMGSYNEQFF
TRBJ2-7,TRBV2,TRBD1,.,TGTGCCAGCAGGGAAACAGGGGGCGCATACGAGCAGTACTTC,CASRETGGAYEQYF
TRBJ2-7,TRBV20-1,TRBD2,medium-sized,TGCAGTGCTAGCGGGACTAGCGGGAGAATCGGCGGTTACGAGCAGTACTTC,CSASGTSGRIGGYEQYF
TRBJ2-2,TRBV5-1,.,many,TGCGCCAGCAGCTCCACGACAGGCCCGAACACCGGGGAGCTGTTTTTT,CASSSTTGPNTGELFF
TRBJ2-3,TRBV29-1,TRBD1,many,TGCAGCGTTTCGGACAGGAACACAGATACGCAGTATTTT,CSVSDRNTDTQYF
TRBJ1-1,TRBV29-1,.,many,TGCAGCGTTGATGCAGCGAAGAACACTGAAGCTTTCTTT,CSVDAAKNTEAFF
TRBJ2-7,TRBV18,.,medium-sized,TGTGCCAGCTCACGGAAAAACAGGTTACCCTACGAGCAGTACTTC,CASSRKNRLPYEQYF
TRBJ1-5,TRBV10-3,.,many,TGTGCCATCAGTGACGGCAACAATCAGCCCCAGCATTTT,CAISDGNNQPQHF
TRBJ1-1,TRBV20-1,.,many,TGCAGTGCTAGTGCTATCATGAACACTGAAGCTTTCTTT,CSASAIMNTEAFF
TRBJ2-4,TRBV20-1,.,.,TGCAGTGCCCGAGGGGGGGAGGGCAAAAACATTCAGTACTTC,CSARGGEGKNIQYF
TRBJ1-5,TRBV20-1,.,many,TGCAGTGCTGACCTATGGGGCGGTAGCAATCAGCCCCAGCATTTT,CSADLWGGSNQPQHF